These 12 T cell receptor beta chains originate from one sample sequenced in a study of cytomegalovirus exposure and HLA in healthy donors. With 60 Vbeta and 13 Jbeta primers, the PCR was carried out. Some clones are missing from TCRdb's copy, which holds only in-frame ones; the method was immunoSEQ multiplex PCR. This sample yields under 200,000 clones, of which roughly 80% are seen a single time; about 2% belongs to the top ten. Sequenced input: PBMCs. Receptors were obtained from a male donor in good health and CMV-seronegative.

To note about this clone: One junction end disagrees with the germline gene, perhaps due to a read error. This rearrangement joins TRBV7-7 to TRBJ1-1; unclear D gene. Germline loops: CDR1 SSHAT, CDR2 FNYEAQ (reference sequence). The CDR3 runs 13 residues. CDR3 residues: CASSRELNTEAFF. CDR3 in DNA: TGTGCTAGCAGCCGCGAATTGAACACTGAAGCTTTCTTT.

The genes are TRBV19 and TRBJ1-1; 7 nucleotides match TRBD1. This CDR3 is built from 14 residues. The germline gives CDR1 LNHDA, CDR2 SQIVND (reference sequence). The junction had 9 bases not matched to a gene; V was cut back by 6 bases and J by 5 bases. CDR3 DNA sequence: TGTGCCAGTAGGATCGACAGGGTGTCGACTGAAGCTTTCTTT. Its protein is CASRIDRVSTEAFF.

This CDR3 is CASSYSLVAGFHEQYF. The CDR3 DNA is TGTGCCAGCAGTTACAGCCTAGTGGCAGGGTTCCACGAGCAGTACTTC. The chain combines TRBV6-6 with TRBJ2-7, with D tentatively TRBD1 (5 bases). With 2 bases removed from V and 5 bases from J, the gap between germline ends came to 19 bases. Germline V gene lookup returns CDR1 MNHNY and CDR2 SVGAGI (reference sequence). The CDR3 is made up of 16 amino acids.

The chain links TRBV6-1 to TRBJ2-5, with 8 bases fitting TRBD2. CDR1 MNHNS and CDR2 SASEGT come from the germline V gene. With V trimmed by 10 bases and J by 5 bases, 3 bases remained unmatched. This CDR3 has 11 amino acids. The CDR3 reads CANLAGETQYF. The CDR3, as DNA: TGTGCCAACCTAGCGGGTGAGACCCAGTACTTC.

This chain links TRBV27 with TRBJ1-5; D possibly corresponds to TRBD1 (5 bases). V lost 2 bases and J lost 7, with 15 bases in between. The CDR3 length is 15 residues. Germline CDR1 reads MNHEY; CDR2 reads SMNVEV (reference sequence). The CDR3 protein is CASSLLPRVGQPQHF. The CDR3 region has the DNA TGTGCCAGCAGTTTACTCCCCAGGGTGGGGCAGCCCCAGCATTTT.

The V and J genes are TRBV27 and TRBJ1-1; no firm D call. This CDR3 is 13 amino acids long. Germline V gene data show CDR1 as MNHEY and CDR2 as SMNVEV (reference sequence). V gave up 5 bases and J gave up 1 base, with 8 bases separating them. CDR3 DNA sequence: TGTGCCAGCAGTCACAACAGGAACACTGAAGCTTTCTTT. Translated, it gives CASSHNRNTEAFF.

The rearrangement uses TRBV6-5 and TRBJ1-4, with TRBD1 matching over 12 bases. This CDR3 has 14 amino acids. With 6 bases clipped from V and 8 bases from J, the junction kept 4 bases outside the gene matches. CDR1 is MNHEY, CDR2 SVGAGI, per germline. CDR3 bases: TGTGCCAGCAGAGGGACAGGGGGCTTAGAAAAACTGTTTTTT. It encodes CASRGTGGLEKLFF.

The chain employs TRBV30 and TRBJ1-6, with D possibly matching TRBD1 (6 bases). The CDR3 runs 13 residues. Germline V gene sequence: CDR1 GTSNPN, CDR2 SVGIG (reference sequence). Trimming shortened V by 5 bases and J by 9 bases, and 14 bases separated the two germline ends. The CDR3 sequence: CAWRGADSSPLHF. CDR3 DNA: TGTGCCTGGCGGGGGGCAGATTCTTCACCCCTCCACTTT.

The rearrangement joins TRBV11-2 to TRBJ1-4, with a weak D call TRBD1 (5 bases). There are 14 residues in the CDR3. The germline CDR1 and CDR2 sequences are SGHAT and FQNNGV. The germline V and J ends were trimmed by 2 bases and 7 bases, with 11 bases remaining between them. The DNA of the CDR3 is TGTGCCAGCAGCTTAAGCAGGGTATCTGAAAAACTGTTTTTT. It specifies CASSLSRVSEKLFF.

This chain connects TRBV5-1 to TRBJ1-5; D remains ambiguous. CDR3 length: 15 residues. Germline lookup yields CDR1 SGHRS and CDR2 YFSETQ. Trimming removed 4 bases from V and 0 bases from J, with 11 bases in between. CDR3 sequence: CASSLGPYSNQPQHF. CDR3 nucleotide sequence: TGCGCCAGCAGCCTAGGCCCTTATAGCAATCAGCCCCAGCATTTT.

This clone was observed a handful of times. The chain couples TRBV19 to TRBJ1-3, with TRBD1 as a possible D gene (5 bases). Germline CDR1 reads LNHDA; CDR2 reads SQIVND (reference sequence). Trimming pared 6 bases from V and 0 bases from J, leaving 12 bases between. There are 15 residues in the CDR3. The CDR3 region has the DNA TGTGCCAGTAGATTGGTGACAGCCTCTGGAAACACCATATATTTT. It translates to CASRLVTASGNTIYF.

CDR3 in amino acids: CASSVLAGGPYNEQFF. CDR3 DNA: TGTGCCAGCAGTGTCCTAGCGGGCGGACCCTACAATGAGCAGTTCTTC. V is TRBV6-1 and J is TRBJ2-1; 8 bases line up with TRBD2. Trimming removed 4 bases from V and 2 bases from J; junction bases left unmatched: 7. This CDR3 has 16 amino acids. The germline CDR1 and CDR2 sequences are MNHNS and SASEGT.